Each of the 27 T cell receptor beta chains below was sequenced from the same sample in a study of technical replicates of blood from several donors. Produced via immunoSEQ multiplex PCR; TCRdb's table is partial and in-frame only. The table has nearly 90,000 clones, around 93% seen once. Material for sequencing was T cells isolated from PBMCs. The origin of the receptors is a human donor in good health.

J is TRBJ1-1 and V is TRBV20-1; D is ambiguous. V was cut by 7 bases and J by 4 bases, with 7 bases left in between. Germline values: CDR1 DFQATT, CDR2 SNEGSKA (reference sequence). The CDR3 spans 10 residues. The CDR3 is CSGGGTEAFF. CDR3 sequence (DNA): TGCAGTGGAGGAGGCACTGAAGCTTTCTTT.

This clone was detected only once. This rearrangement joins TRBV7-3 to TRBJ2-3; TRBD1 matches 8 bases. J gave up 1 base and V 2 bases, and 5 bases lay outside the gene matches. Germline V CDR1 and CDR2: SGHTA, FQGTGA. This CDR3 is 16 amino acids long. The CDR3 loop is CASSLLPGGGTDTQYF. As DNA, the CDR3 is TGTGCCAGCAGCTTACTCCCAGGGGGCGGCACAGATACGCAGTATTTT.

V is TRBV10-2 and J is TRBJ1-1; D gene ambiguous. Trimming left V 7 bases short and J 3 bases short, with 12 bases between. Germline assignment: CDR1 WSHSY and CDR2 SAAADI. CDR3 length: 13 amino acids. The CDR3 region is CASMAAPYTEAFF. The DNA of the CDR3 is TGCGCCAGCATGGCTGCTCCATACACTGAAGCTTTCTTT.

The rearrangement links TRBV28 to TRBJ1-1; 8 bases line up with TRBD1. The germline V gene encodes CDR1 MDHEN and CDR2 SYDVKM. V was clipped by 4 bases and J by 4 bases; unmatched bases: 5. This CDR3 comprises 14 residues. The CDR3 DNA reads TGTGCCAGCAGTTCCGGAGGACAGGGCACTGAAGCTTTCTTT. Amino acids: CASSSGGQGTEAFF.

The chain is built from TRBV6-5 and TRBJ1-2; the D gene is possibly TRBD1 (6 bases). V lost 11 bases and J lost 5, with 18 bases in between. The germline V gene has CDR1 MNHEY and CDR2 SVGAGI. The CDR3 contains 13 residues. The CDR3 sequence is CACRGGGIYGYTF. The CDR3 DNA follows: TGTGCCTGCCGTGGCGGGGGCATTTATGGCTACACCTTC.

The rearrangement uses TRBV27 and TRBJ2-3; 9 bases map to TRBD2. The germline V gene has CDR1 MNHEY and CDR2 SMNVEV (reference sequence). This CDR3 region has 16 residues. With V trimmed by 5 bases and J by 3 bases, 9 bases remained unmatched. DNA for the CDR3: TGTGCCAGCAGTATAATAGCGGGAGCGTCGACAGATACGCAGTATTTT. Translated, it gives CASSIIAGASTDTQYF.

This clone was detected once. The V call is TRBV5-4, the J call TRBJ2-1; D possibly corresponds to TRBD1 (5 bases). Per germline, CDR1 SGHNT and CDR2 YYREEE (reference sequence). Trimming removed 3 bases at V and 0 bases at J, with 10 bases between. The CDR3 covers 15 residues. CDR3 DNA: TGTGCCAGCAGCTACCGGACACGCTCCTACAATGAGCAGTTCTTC. It codes for CASSYRTRSYNEQFF.

The V call is TRBV4-2, the J call TRBJ2-1; TRBD2 agrees at 12 bases. V dropped 0 bases and J dropped 6; count of bases not matched to a gene: 3. Germline V gene lookup returns CDR1 LGHNA and CDR2 YNFKEQ. This CDR3 is built from 16 residues. The CDR3, as DNA: TGTGCCAGCAGCCAAGATCTAGCGGGAGGGAGCAATGAGCAGTTCTTC. This encodes CASSQDLAGGSNEQFF.

V gene TRBV6-5 combines with J gene TRBJ2-5, with D unresolved. The length of the CDR3 is 12 residues. Between the trimmed V and J ends, which lost 6 bases and 1 base, there was a span of 6 bases. Germline CDR1 reads MNHEY; CDR2 reads SVGAGI. The DNA for the CDR3 is TGTGCCAGCAGCCGACTCCAAGAGACCCAGTACTTC. Protein product: CASSRLQETQYF.

The chain's CDR3 is CASSWGHTYEQYF. As DNA, the CDR3 is TGTGCCAGCAGTTGGGGACATACCTACGAGCAGTACTTC. The chain uses TRBV27 and TRBJ2-7; possibly TRBD1 for D (6 bases). Germline V gene lookup returns CDR1 MNHEY and CDR2 SMNVEV (reference sequence). The CDR3 loop spans 13 amino acids. V dropped 4 bases and J dropped 2 bases, with 9 bases sitting between them.

The sample holds one count of this clone. The V call is TRBV19, the J call TRBJ1-5; D is unresolved. Trimming left V 3 bases short and J 3 bases short, with 12 bases between. This CDR3 is 15 amino acids long. Germline-derived CDR1 and CDR2 are LNHDA and SQIVND (reference sequence). The CDR3 protein is CASSILNQVNQPQHF. In DNA, the CDR3 is TGTGCCAGTAGTATTCTTAACCAGGTCAATCAGCCCCAGCATTTT. The variable domain in full, completed from reference TRBV19 and TRBJ1-5, reads DGGITQSPKYLFRKEGQNVTLSCEQNLNHDAMYWYRQDPGQGLRLIYYSQIVNDFQKGDIAEGYSVSREKKESFPLTVTSAQKNPTAFYLCASSILNQVNQPQHFGDGTRLSIL.

The J gene is TRBJ1-2, the V gene TRBV19; 7 bases line up with TRBD1. From germline, CDR1 is LNHDA and CDR2 SQIVND (reference sequence). The trim removed 6 bases at V and 3 bases at J, leaving 4 bases unmatched. The CDR3 contains 13 residues. The CDR3 loop is CASRSDRDYGYTF. CDR3 bases: TGTGCCAGTAGAAGTGACAGGGACTATGGCTACACCTTC.

This rearrangement joins TRBV4-2 to TRBJ1-2; 7 nucleotides line up with TRBD1. CDR3 length: 16 residues. CDR1 is LGHNA, CDR2 YNFKEQ, per germline. V dropped 0 bases and J dropped 4; count of bases not matched to a gene: 8. The CDR3 loop is CASSQDRGTALYGYTF. The CDR3 nucleotides read TGTGCCAGCAGCCAAGATAGGGGGACAGCCCTCTATGGCTACACCTTC.

This clone appeared a single time. This chain connects TRBV19 to TRBJ2-5, with D possibly TRBD2 on 6 matching bases. CDR3 length: 16 amino acids. V was trimmed by 5 bases and J by 1 base, leaving 17 bases between them. CDR1 is LNHDA, CDR2 SQIVND, per germline (reference sequence). CDR3: CASSRRLASPQETQYF. In nucleotides, the CDR3 is TGTGCCAGTAGTCGTCGCCTAGCGAGTCCCCAAGAGACCCAGTACTTC.

The rearrangement uses TRBV18 and TRBJ1-4; the D is unclear. The CDR3 is 14 amino acids. Germline V gene sequence: CDR1 KGHSH, CDR2 LQKENI. The V gene lost 2 bases and the J gene lost 0 bases, with 4 bases spanning the gap. The DNA of the CDR3 is TGTGCCAGCTCACCATCTGCAACTAATGAAAAACTGTTTTTT. Translating gives CASSPSATNEKLFF.

The chain combines TRBV19 with TRBJ1-2; D not certain. The CDR3 sequence is 12 residues long. In germline, CDR1 is LNHDA, CDR2 SQIVND (reference sequence). V shed 5 bases and J shed 5 bases, with 9 bases lying between them. CDR3 in DNA: TGTGCCAGTAGTCTAGGGCCTTATGGCTACACCTTC. It encodes CASSLGPYGYTF.

The gene calls are TRBV30 and TRBJ2-3, with TRBD1 matching over 7 bases. V was clipped by 8 bases and J by 1 base; unmatched bases: 6. This CDR3 spans 13 amino acids. From germline, CDR1 is GTSNPN and CDR2 SVGIG (reference sequence). CDR3 protein: CATTGERTDTQYF. In DNA, the CDR3 is TGTGCCACTACAGGGGAACGCACAGATACGCAGTATTTT.

Here the CDR3 reads CASSQRTENNEQFF. CDR3 sequence (DNA): TGCGCCAGCAGCCAAAGGACAGAAAACAATGAGCAGTTCTTC. This rearrangement joins TRBV4-1 to TRBJ2-1, with TRBD1 as a possible D gene (6 bases). CDR1 and CDR2 (germline): MGHRA, YSYEKL. There are 14 residues in the CDR3. The V end lost 2 bases, the J end lost 5 bases, and 10 bases lay between the germline ends.

The chain joins TRBV19 to TRBJ1-4; the D gene is possibly TRBD1 (6 bases). The V gene lost 2 bases and the J gene lost 8 bases, with 18 bases spanning the gap. Germline V gives CDR1 LNHDA, CDR2 SQIVND (reference sequence). CDR3 length equals 16 residues. The CDR3 coding sequence is TGTGCCAGTAGTATACTACAGGGTCGGGTAGGAGAAAAACTGTTTTTT. It yields the protein CASSILQGRVGEKLFF.

The chain has TRBV9 and TRBJ2-3; D not certain. Germline CDR1 reads SGDLS; CDR2 reads YYNGEE. The CDR3 sequence is 14 residues long. The germline V and J ends were trimmed by 4 bases and 0 bases, with 9 bases remaining between them. The CDR3 sequence: CASSPDTSTDTQYF. CDR3 sequence (DNA): TGTGCCAGCAGCCCTGATACTAGCACAGATACGCAGTATTTT.

This chain uses TRBV7-3 with TRBJ2-2, with 7 bases matching TRBD2. Per germline, CDR1 SGHTA and CDR2 FQGTGA. CDR3 size: 13 residues. The DNA of the CDR3 is TGTGCGAGCTCGCTAGCGGTCACCGGGGAGCTGTTTTTT. This translates into CASSLAVTGELFF.

A remark on this clone: A read error may explain this, as a much larger clone is one base away. The same CDR3 also results from other DNA sequences found in this sample. V is TRBV15 and J is TRBJ2-3, with 7 positions matching TRBD1. Trimming cost V 2 bases and J 1 base; bases outside gene matches: 3. The CDR3 has 15 amino acids. Per the germline V gene, CDR1 is LNHNV and CDR2 is YYDKDF (reference sequence). The CDR3 region is CATSRRTGGTDTQYF. CDR3 nucleotides: TGTGCCACCAGCAGAAGGACAGGAGGCACAGATACGCAGTATTTT.

The J gene is TRBJ1-5, the V gene TRBV19; 10 positions agree with TRBD1. The CDR3 covers 15 residues. CDR1 and CDR2 from the germline V gene are LNHDA and SQIVND (reference sequence). The J segment lost 6 bases and the V segment lost 7 bases, leaving 9 bases of the junction unmatched. The CDR3 coding sequence is TGTGCCAGTACTATGGACAGGGGGTGGGTTCAGCCCCAGCATTTT. It is translated as CASTMDRGWVQPQHF.

The chain links TRBV15 to TRBJ2-3; 9 nucleotides align to TRBD2. Germline V gene data show CDR1 as LNHNV and CDR2 as YYDKDF (reference sequence). V trimming: 0 bases; J trimming: 5 bases; junction bases outside the gene matches: 9. The CDR3 spans 17 residues. CDR3 residues: CATSRDGAGGPRDTQYF. The DNA of the CDR3 is TGTGCCACCAGCAGAGACGGGGCGGGAGGGCCCAGAGATACGCAGTATTTT.

A word on this clone: This same CDR3 is encoded by further DNA sequences in the sample. The rearrangement links TRBV5-1 to TRBJ2-7, with 10 bases matching TRBD1. The germline V gene has CDR1 SGHRS and CDR2 YFSETQ. The CDR3 runs to 14 residues. V was pared by 0 bases and J by 4 bases, with 1 base of the junction left unmatched. As DNA, the CDR3 is TGCGCCAGCAGCTTGGTGGGACAGGGGTACGAGCAGTACTTC. Translated: CASSLVGQGYEQYF. The variable domain in full, with the rest retrieved from reference TRBV5-1 and TRBJ2-7, is KAGVTQTPRYLIKTRGQQVTLSCSPISGHRSVSWYQQTPGQGLQFLFEYFSETQRNKGNFPGRFSGRQFSNSRSEMNVSTLELGDSALYLCASSLVGQGYEQYFGPGTRLTVT.

This sequence joins TRBV5-5 and TRBJ2-1, with TRBD2 matching 9 bases. J lost 7 bases, V lost 3 bases, and 8 bases had no gene match. The CDR3 contains 15 residues. CDR1 and CDR2 from the germline V gene are SGHKS and YYEKEE (reference sequence). The CDR3 sequence is CASSSRQREVNEQFF. CDR3 in DNA: TGTGCCAGCAGCTCCCGGCAGCGGGAGGTGAATGAGCAGTTCTTC.

J is TRBJ1-1 and V is TRBV6-6; D remains unclear. The CDR3 is 13 residues long. Germline V lookup: CDR1 MNHNY, CDR2 SVGAGI (reference sequence). V dropped 6 bases and J dropped 2 bases, with 10 bases sitting between them. CDR3 sequence: CASSPTTNTEAFF. The CDR3 DNA is TGTGCCAGCAGCCCTACTACTAACACTGAAGCTTTCTTT.